These T cell receptor beta chains were read from a single sample in a study of T cells after yellow fever vaccination. From the 5' RACE reads, TCRdb called clonotypes with MiXCR, one entry per CDR3 protein. This table holds roughly 500,000 distinct CDR3 sequences, 15% to 20% found once. The material sequenced was PBMCs, taken 15 days after the yellow fever booster vaccination. The source of these receptors is a man aged 25-40 years who received the YFV17D yellow fever vaccine. The CDR3 runs from the conserved cysteine through the conserved F or W. The order of the fields is D gene, V gene, clone size, J gene, CDR3 DNA, CDR3 protein. D genes are given only for firm matches. Some rows have no size entry. The others give once, few or many, or a class for an expanded clone.

>TRBD2|TRBV20-1|.|TRBJ2-7
TGCAGTGCTAGAGAAAACGGGAGGGGACGCGAGCAGTACTTC
CSARENGRGREQYF
>.|TRBV5-1|few|TRBJ2-7
TGCGCCAGCAGCCTCCAGACAGGTGGTACCTACGAGCAGTACTTC
CASSLQTGGTYEQYF
>.|TRBV6-5|few|TRBJ2-1
TGTGCCAGCAGCCTCAGGTATCGTAATGAGCAGTTCTTC
CASSLRYRNEQFF
>.|TRBV18|.|TRBJ2-7
TGTGCCAGCTCACCACCTTATGGAAATGGGGGCGAGCAGTACTTC
CASSPPYGNGGEQYF
>.|TRBV28|few|TRBJ1-6
TGTGCCAGCAGTTTTTTAGGACGAACCTTGGATTCACCCCTCCACTTT
CASSFLGRTLDSPLHF
>.|TRBV19|.|TRBJ2-3
TGTGCCAGTAGTTCCCTAAGTGGCGGAGCCGGAGATACGCAGTATTTT
CASSSLSGGAGDTQYF
>TRBD1|TRBV20-1|few|TRBJ1-4
TGCAGTGCTAGACCCGGGGACAGGGCCTATGAAAAACTGTTTTTT
CSARPGDRAYEKLFF
>TRBD2|TRBV10-3|few|TRBJ2-1
TGTGCCGTGCGAGGGCGGGAGAAAGGTGAGCAGTTCTTC
CAVRGREKGEQFF
>.|TRBV4-3|.|TRBJ2-1
TGCGCCAGCAGCCAAGGGGCGGCAGCTTCCTACAATGAGCAGTTCTTC
CASSQGAAASYNEQFF
>.|TRBV5-1|few|TRBJ2-3
TGCGCCAGCAGCCCGGGGCACTTAACCAGCACAGATACGCAGTATTTT
CASSPGHLTSTDTQYF
>TRBD2|TRBV20-1|.|TRBJ2-3
TGCAGTGCTAGAGAGGGGACTAGCGGGAGGCCCGGGGATACGCAGTATTTT
CSAREGTSGRPGDTQYF
>.|TRBV27|many|TRBJ2-5
TGTGCCAGCAGTTTAGATCCCCCGGAGGGCTCGACAGAGACCCAGTACTTC
CASSLDPPEGSTETQYF
>TRBD2|TRBV6-1|.|TRBJ2-1
TGTGCCAGCACACTAGCGCGGCCCAATGAGCAGTTCTTC
CASTLARPNEQFF
>TRBD2|TRBV7-6|.|TRBJ2-5
TGTGCCAGCAGCCCAAGGACTAGCGGGAACCAAGAGACCCAGTACTTC
CASSPRTSGNQETQYF
>TRBD2|TRBV7-2|few|TRBJ2-1
TGTGCCAGCAGCTCGACTAGCGGGAGGGAGCAGTTCTTC
CASSSTSGREQFF
>.|TRBV18|few|TRBJ2-2
TGTGCCAGCTCACCAGAAGTCGGGGAGCTGTTTTTT
CASSPEVGELFF
>.|TRBV6-2/TRBV6-3|.|TRBJ2-3
TGTGCCAGCAACAAAAATACGCAGTATTTT
CASNKNTQYF
>.|TRBV24-1|.|TRBJ2-3
TGTGCCACCAGTGATACTATACCAGATACGCAGTATTTT
CATSDTIPDTQYF
>.|TRBV4-3|few|TRBJ2-2
TGCGCCAGCAGCCAAGACGTCGGATCGTGGGAGCTGTTTTTT
CASSQDVGSWELFF
>.|TRBV20-1|few|TRBJ1-1
TGCAGTGCTAGTCGGACAGCTAACACTGAAGCTTTCTTT
CSASRTANTEAFF
>.|TRBV20-1|few|TRBJ2-1
TGCAGTGCTAGAGATATGGAGGGAAGAGATGAGCAGTTCTTC
CSARDMEGRDEQFF
>.|TRBV19|many|TRBJ2-1
TGTGCCAGTAGCGTGGGGCAGAGCTCCTACAATGAGCAGTTCTTC
CASSVGQSSYNEQFF
>TRBD1|TRBV27|.|TRBJ2-7
TGTGCCAGCGCCGACAGGGGGCTAACCTACGAGCAGTACTTC
CASADRGLTYEQYF
>.|TRBV12-3/TRBV12-4|many|TRBJ2-4
TGTGCCAGCAGTTTAGGAAACATTCAGTACTTC
CASSLGNIQYF
>TRBD2|TRBV12-3/TRBV12-4|.|TRBJ2-3
TGTGCCAGCAGCCGGGGACTAGCGGGAGCCCCAGATACGCAGTATTTT
CASSRGLAGAPDTQYF
>.|TRBV12-3/TRBV12-4|.|TRBJ2-1
TGTGCCAGCAGTCCCTCCCCTCACAATGAGCAGTTCTTC
CASSPSPHNEQFF
>.|TRBV18|.|TRBJ2-7
TGTGCCAGCTCACCCCCAGGTTTAGGGGGCTACGAGCAGTACTTC
CASSPPGLGGYEQYF
>TRBD1|TRBV29-1|few|TRBJ2-3
TGCAGCGCCAGACAGGGGACAGGCACAGATACGCAGTATTTT
CSARQGTGTDTQYF
>TRBD1|TRBV29-1|few|TRBJ2-5
TGCAGCGTTGAAGGGGTCAGGGGGCCAGAGACCCAGTACTTC
CSVEGVRGPETQYF
>.|TRBV11-2|.|TRBJ1-2
TGTGCCAGCACCTCCGGACCCAACGGCTATGGCTACACCTTC
CASTSGPNGYGYTF
>TRBD2|TRBV2|.|TRBJ2-1
TGTGCCAGCAGCATAGCGGGAGGATCCTACAATGAGCAGTTCTTC
CASSIAGGSYNEQFF
>.|TRBV7-9|.|TRBJ2-7
TGTGCCCGACAACCGACAAGCGAAGTGGGCCATTACGAGCAGTACTTC
CARQPTSEVGHYEQYF
>.|TRBV18|.|TRBJ2-1
TGTGCCAGCTCACCCCTACAGACAGGCTACAATGAGCAGTTCTTC
CASSPLQTGYNEQFF
>TRBD1|TRBV18|few|TRBJ1-4
TGTGCCAGCTCAAAGGACAGGACGGCAACTAATGAAAAACTGTTTTTT
CASSKDRTATNEKLFF
>TRBD1|TRBV7-8|many|TRBJ1-5
TGTGCCAGCAGCTTAGGTAGACAGGGGGACAATCAGCCCCAGCATTTT
CASSLGRQGDNQPQHF
>.|TRBV5-1|few|TRBJ2-5
TGCGCCAGCAGCTTCCAGGGGCTAAAAGAGACCCAGTACTTC
CASSFQGLKETQYF
>TRBD1|TRBV4-3|few|TRBJ1-2
TGCGCCAGCAGCCAACAGGGGGCGGGAAACTATGGCTACACCTTC
CASSQQGAGNYGYTF
>TRBD2|TRBV4-3|.|TRBJ2-3
TGCGCCAGCAGCCAAGAGATGGGACTAGCGGGAGAAGTAGATACGCAGTATTTT
CASSQEMGLAGEVDTQYF
>.|TRBV7-6|few|TRBJ2-3
TGTGCCAGCAGGGCGTACAGGGCAGATACGCAGTATTTT
CASRAYRADTQYF
>.|TRBV29-1|.|TRBJ2-1
TGCAGCGTTGGGGGAGGCAGGGACAATGAGCAGTTCTTC
CSVGGGRDNEQFF
>TRBD2|TRBV30|few|TRBJ2-5
TGTGCCTGGAGCAACCTAGCGGCTGGTGGGACCCAGTACTTC
CAWSNLAAGGTQYF
>TRBD1|TRBV3-1|few|TRBJ1-6
TGTGCCAGCAGTCAGAGCTGGACAGGTTATTCACCCCTCCACTTT
CASSQSWTGYSPLHF
>.|TRBV15|.|TRBJ2-3
TGTGCCACCAGCAGGGAGTCCAGATATTCTGGCACAGATACGCAGTATTTT
CATSRESRYSGTDTQYF
>.|TRBV20-1|.|TRBJ1-5
TGCAGCGTGGGCGGGGGCCATCAGCCCCAGCATTTT
CSVGGGHQPQHF
>.|TRBV7-2|.|TRBJ1-1
TGTGCCAGCAGATCGTACGGGGGTAACACTGAAGCTTTCTTT
CASRSYGGNTEAFF
>TRBD2|TRBV27|.|TRBJ2-1
TGTGCCACTCAGGTGGCGGGAGGGTACAATGAGCAGTTCTTC
CATQVAGGYNEQFF
>TRBD2|TRBV12-3/TRBV12-4|.|TRBJ2-1
TGTGCCAGCAGCCCCCCGAACTTGCGGGAGGCCGAGCAGTTCTTC
CASSPPNLREAEQFF
>.|TRBV11-2|.|TRBJ2-5
TGTGCCGGCAGCTTCACGAGAGCGGCGGAGACCCAGTACTTC
CAGSFTRAAETQYF
>TRBD2|TRBV20-1|.|TRBJ2-3
TGCAGTGCTAGAGACCGGGACTATCCTCAGAGGCCTAGCACAGATACGCAGTATTTT
CSARDRDYPQRPSTDTQYF
>.|TRBV4-2|few|TRBJ1-1
TGTGCCAGCAGCCAAGATGCGGGGTCGAACACTGAAGCTTTCTTT
CASSQDAGSNTEAFF
>TRBD1|TRBV29-1|many|TRBJ2-3
TGCAGCGTTGCCCGGACAGGGATGGAAGATACGCAGTATTTT
CSVARTGMEDTQYF
>TRBD1|TRBV12-3/TRBV12-4|many|TRBJ2-7
TGTGCCAGCAGTTCCACGGACAGGCTGAAGGACGAGCAGTACTTC
CASSSTDRLKDEQYF
>.|TRBV12-3/TRBV12-4|.|TRBJ1-5
TGTGCCAGCAGGGAAGGGTATCAGCCCCAGCATTTT
CASREGYQPQHF
>.|TRBV5-1|.|TRBJ2-6
TGCGCCAGCAGCATTGGTGGGGGCGCTGGGGCCAACGTCCTGACTTTC
CASSIGGGAGANVLTF
>.|TRBV19|.|TRBJ2-7
TGTGCCAGTGTCGAGGGGCCGGACGACTACGAGCAGTACTTC
CASVEGPDDYEQYF
>TRBD2|TRBV6-2/TRBV6-3|.|TRBJ2-1
TGTGCCAGCACCCCGAAGGGACTAGCGGTGTACAATGAGCAGTTCTTC
CASTPKGLAVYNEQFF
>TRBD1|TRBV7-8|.|TRBJ1-2
TGTGCCAGCAGCTTAGCGGAAACAGGGGCCAATGGCTACACCTTC
CASSLAETGANGYTF
>.|TRBV6-5|.|TRBJ2-3
TGTGCCAGCAGTTACTCTGCCCCCCGTATGAATACGCAGTATTTT
CASSYSAPRMNTQYF
>TRBD2|TRBV30|few|TRBJ2-7
TGTGCCTTTTCGACTAGCGGGAGTCCCTCCTACGAGCAGTACTTC
CAFSTSGSPSYEQYF